This T cell receptor beta chain emerged from a study of blood T cells in healthy people across ages. Primed by a sample-barcoded 5' primer and a J-beta primer mix, a second PCR proceeded for about 7 to 11 cycles. Each CDR3 protein is one row after TCRdb ran MiXCR on the 5' RACE reads. The table records a few hundred thousand distinct CDR3 sequences, approximately 47% of them present only once. This clonotype came up many times. The antigen is undetermined. The CDR3 has 16 residues. V was clipped by 4 bases and J by 0 bases; unmatched bases: 7. Germline V gives CDR1 SQVTM, CDR2 ANQGSEA. Study results and caveats: Diversity of TCR beta per million T cells declined in a roughly linear way with age.

Sample: blood. The chain links TRBV29-1 to TRBJ2-3; 10 bases line up with TRBD2. The clonotype originates from a man aged 60 to 75 in good health. CDR3 loop: CSVGMWTSGSTDTQYF. CDR3 in DNA: TGCAGCGTTGGGATGTGGACTAGCGGTAGCACAGATACGCAGTATTTT.